Listed below are T cell receptor beta chains from one sample, sequenced in a study of graft-versus-host responses after intestinal transplantation. Their antigens are not known. Sequencing was performed with immunoSEQ multiplex PCR; in TCRdb, only in-frame clones are kept and a portion is missing. This sample has roughly 93,000 clones, with approximately 92% found just once. The sample here was unstimulated CD8+ T cells sorted from spleen or lymph node cells, taken before intestinal transplant. The source of these receptors is a human donor who received an intestinal transplant. Each CDR3 is given with its conserved first and last residue. A D gene is named only where the DNA matches it firmly. Size values are once, few and many counts, or a class for expanded clones, and some rows have none.

d_call: TRBD2; j_call: TRBJ2-2; v_call: TRBV7-7; clone_size: .; cdr3_nt: TGTGCCAGCAGCTTAGATGTAGCGGGAGTGGATTACACCGGGGAGCTGTTTTTT; cdr3_aa: CASSLDVAGVDYTGELFF
d_call: TRBD2; j_call: TRBJ2-1; v_call: TRBV7-3; clone_size: .; cdr3_nt: TGTGCCAGCAGCTTAACGGGGGGACTAGCAGGTGAGCAGTTCTTC; cdr3_aa: CASSLTGGLAGEQFF
d_call: .; j_call: TRBJ2-5; v_call: TRBV7-9; clone_size: .; cdr3_nt: TGTGCCAGCAGCTTAGGGACACAGGGTATATTTCAAGAGACCCAGTACTTC; cdr3_aa: CASSLGTQGIFQETQYF
d_call: .; j_call: TRBJ1-5; v_call: TRBV27; clone_size: .; cdr3_nt: TGTGCCAGCAGTTTGTCGGGGGTAGGTCAGCCCCAGCATTTT; cdr3_aa: CASSLSGVGQPQHF
d_call: TRBD2; j_call: TRBJ2-1; v_call: TRBV4-1; clone_size: .; cdr3_nt: TGCGCCAGCAGCCAGGTTAGCGGGAGTTTCAATGAGCAGTTCTTC; cdr3_aa: CASSQVSGSFNEQFF
d_call: .; j_call: TRBJ2-1; v_call: TRBV4-2; clone_size: .; cdr3_nt: TGTGCCAGCAGCCAAGGAGCCTACAATGAGCAGTTCTTC; cdr3_aa: CASSQGAYNEQFF
d_call: .; j_call: TRBJ2-1; v_call: TRBV27; clone_size: .; cdr3_nt: TGTGCCAGCAGTTCAGCCGACAGGAATTCCTACAATGAGCAGTTCTTC; cdr3_aa: CASSSADRNSYNEQFF
d_call: .; j_call: TRBJ1-6; v_call: TRBV6-6; clone_size: .; cdr3_nt: TGTGCCAGCAGCTTGGGACAAGAATATAATTCACCCCTCCACTTT; cdr3_aa: CASSLGQEYNSPLHF
d_call: .; j_call: TRBJ2-4; v_call: TRBV7-4; clone_size: .; cdr3_nt: TGTGCCAGCAGCCTAAAATCAATCGTAGCCAAAAACATTCAGTACTTC; cdr3_aa: CASSLKSIVAKNIQYF
d_call: .; j_call: TRBJ1-1; v_call: TRBV7-9; clone_size: .; cdr3_nt: TGTGCCAGCAGCTTAGATTACTTGAACACTGAAGCTTTCTTT; cdr3_aa: CASSLDYLNTEAFF
d_call: .; j_call: TRBJ1-1; v_call: TRBV4-1; clone_size: .; cdr3_nt: TGCGCCAGCAGCCAGATCGCAGGGATTTCGTACACTGAAGCTTTCTTT; cdr3_aa: CASSQIAGISYTEAFF
d_call: TRBD1; j_call: TRBJ1-2; v_call: TRBV30; clone_size: .; cdr3_nt: TGTGCCTGGAGTCCGGGACAGAACTATGGCTACACCTTC; cdr3_aa: CAWSPGQNYGYTF
d_call: .; j_call: TRBJ2-1; v_call: TRBV7-3; clone_size: .; cdr3_nt: TGTGCCAGCAGCGTAGCGGACTCCTACAATGAGCAGTTCTTC; cdr3_aa: CASSVADSYNEQFF
d_call: TRBD1; j_call: TRBJ1-4; v_call: TRBV27; clone_size: once; cdr3_nt: TGTGCCAGCAGTGAACAGGGGATGGGGTATGAAAAACTGTTTTTT; cdr3_aa: CASSEQGMGYEKLFF
d_call: .; j_call: TRBJ1-6; v_call: TRBV27; clone_size: .; cdr3_nt: TGTGCCAGCAGCCCCCAGTCTTCACCCCTCCACTTT; cdr3_aa: CASSPQSSPLHF
d_call: TRBD1; j_call: TRBJ2-3; v_call: TRBV11-2; clone_size: .; cdr3_nt: TGTGCCAGCAGCTCCGCTCGGACAGGGACAGATACGCAGTATTTT; cdr3_aa: CASSSARTGTDTQYF
d_call: TRBD1; j_call: TRBJ1-5; v_call: TRBV28; clone_size: .; cdr3_nt: TGTGCCAGCAGTTTACAGGGGGTGAACAATCAGCCCCAGCATTTT; cdr3_aa: CASSLQGVNNQPQHF
d_call: TRBD1; j_call: TRBJ2-6; v_call: TRBV7-3; clone_size: .; cdr3_nt: TGTGCCAGCAGCTTAAGGGACAGGAGCTCCTCTGGGGCCAACGTCCTGACTTTC; cdr3_aa: CASSLRDRSSSGANVLTF
d_call: .; j_call: TRBJ1-2; v_call: TRBV4-1; clone_size: .; cdr3_nt: TGCGCCAGCAGCCAAGATCAGGGCCCCCGAAGAGGCTACACCTTC; cdr3_aa: CASSQDQGPRRGYTF
d_call: .; j_call: TRBJ2-2; v_call: TRBV7-9; clone_size: .; cdr3_nt: TGTGCCAGCAGCCCAGGTCAGAACACCGGGGAGCTGTTTTTT; cdr3_aa: CASSPGQNTGELFF
d_call: TRBD1; j_call: TRBJ1-6; v_call: TRBV11-3; clone_size: .; cdr3_nt: TGTGCCAGCAGCTCCATGACAGGGGTTTCACCCCTCCACTTT; cdr3_aa: CASSSMTGVSPLHF
d_call: .; j_call: TRBJ1-2; v_call: TRBV12-5; clone_size: .; cdr3_nt: TGTGCTAGTGGTTTAAGCTACTATGGCTACACCTTC; cdr3_aa: CASGLSYYGYTF
d_call: TRBD2; j_call: TRBJ2-1; v_call: TRBV7-9; clone_size: .; cdr3_nt: TGTGCCAGTTCCCGTAGCGGGAGGGCCTATGAGCAGTTCTTC; cdr3_aa: CASSRSGRAYEQFF
d_call: .; j_call: TRBJ1-1; v_call: TRBV4-1; clone_size: .; cdr3_nt: TGCGCCAGCAGCCAAGATAGTAAGAACACTGAAGCTTTCTTT; cdr3_aa: CASSQDSKNTEAFF
d_call: TRBD1; j_call: TRBJ2-7; v_call: TRBV27; clone_size: few; cdr3_nt: TGTGCCAGCAGTCTGGGACAGGGGGCTTACGAGCAGTACTTC; cdr3_aa: CASSLGQGAYEQYF
d_call: .; j_call: TRBJ2-2; v_call: TRBV5-6; clone_size: .; cdr3_nt: TGTGCCAGCAGCACACCGACAGGCGGGGAGCTGTTTTTT; cdr3_aa: CASSTPTGGELFF
d_call: .; j_call: TRBJ1-5; v_call: TRBV27; clone_size: .; cdr3_nt: TGTGCCAGCAGCCCACAGGGTTTTGGTCAGCCCCAGCATTTT; cdr3_aa: CASSPQGFGQPQHF
d_call: .; j_call: TRBJ2-6; v_call: TRBV7-9; clone_size: .; cdr3_nt: TGTGCCAGCAGCCCCTTCTCTGGGGCCAACGTCCTGACTTTC; cdr3_aa: CASSPFSGANVLTF
d_call: .; j_call: TRBJ2-2; v_call: TRBV11-3; clone_size: .; cdr3_nt: TGTGCCAGCAGCTTAGCGGGGGTAACCGGGGAGCTGTTTTTT; cdr3_aa: CASSLAGVTGELFF
d_call: .; j_call: TRBJ2-3; v_call: TRBV7-6; clone_size: .; cdr3_nt: TGTGCCAGCAGCTTAGCAGCGGAACTCACAGATACGCAGTATTTT; cdr3_aa: CASSLAAELTDTQYF
d_call: .; j_call: TRBJ2-3; v_call: TRBV7-9; clone_size: .; cdr3_nt: TGTGCCAGCAGCCGACCGCGGGATACGCAGTATTTT; cdr3_aa: CASSRPRDTQYF
d_call: .; j_call: TRBJ2-7; v_call: TRBV30; clone_size: .; cdr3_nt: TGTGCCTGGAGAAGAGCGGGCCTCAGCTCCTACGAGCAGTACTTC; cdr3_aa: CAWRRAGLSSYEQYF
d_call: .; j_call: TRBJ1-3; v_call: TRBV10-1; clone_size: .; cdr3_nt: TGCGCCAGCAGTCGTGTCTCTGGAAACACCATATATTTT; cdr3_aa: CASSRVSGNTIYF
d_call: .; j_call: TRBJ1-1; v_call: TRBV27; clone_size: .; cdr3_nt: TGTGCCAGCAGTTTGAAAGAGGACACTGAAGCTTTCTTT; cdr3_aa: CASSLKEDTEAFF
d_call: .; j_call: TRBJ2-1; v_call: TRBV2; clone_size: .; cdr3_nt: TGTGCCAGCAGTGTCCCGCGGGACTCCTACAATGAGCAGTTCTTC; cdr3_aa: CASSVPRDSYNEQFF